The following is a T cell receptor (beta chain) sequence with its context. The antigen remains undetermined. This entry is derived from a study of CD8 T cells in Susac syndrome. Points from the study as a whole: The study's TCR sequencing and HLA analysis covered a relatively small number of individuals, and the study acknowledged this.

V shed 1 base and J 5 bases; nucleotides not matched to a gene: 6. This CDR3 has 15 amino acids. Germline CDR1 LGHDT, CDR2 YNNKEL (reference sequence). RNA in amounts of roughly 0.5 to 1 ug was reverse transcribed with random hexamers. Coverage of TCR beta CDR3 amplification by immunoSEQ multiplex PCR extended to 54 Vbeta and 13 Jbeta. TCRdb re-called the immunoSEQ multiplex PCR reads with MiXCR, one entry per CDR3 protein. The data show approximately 130,000 distinct CDR3 sequences, with around 91% seen just once and 0.24% held by the top ten. The source is a human donor with multiple sclerosis. The sample was CD8+ T cells from PBMCs. This sequence joins TRBV3-1 and TRBJ1-1; 8 bases are shared with TRBD1. CDR3 in DNA: TGTGCCAGCAGCCAAGTGACAGGGGTAGGAACTGAAGCTTTCTTT. Its translation is CASSQVTGVGTEAFF.